These 18 T cell receptor beta chains share one sample of origin, sequenced in a study of metastatic and nonmetastatic thyroid tumors. TCRdb reprocessed the PCR reads using MiXCR. Altogether approximately 44,000 clones are present, 24% being singletons, with the ten largest covering approximately 14%. The entire patient cohort was treatment-naive prior to thyroid surgery. Sequenced input: tumor tissue. All receptors derive from a female donor with papillary thyroid cancer or a benign thyroid nodule (not recorded which). Some clones in this sample may be carry-over from other donors' samples.

V is TRBV7-6 and J is TRBJ1-5; D is ambiguous. This CDR3 contains 16 residues. Per the germline V gene, CDR1 is SGHVS and CDR2 is FNYEAQ. Trimming stripped 0 bases from V and 4 bases from J, with 13 bases between. The CDR3 DNA reads as TGTGCCAGCAGCTTAGCCCGTGACATACTAAATCAGCCCCAGCATTTT. This gives the protein CASSLARDILNQPQHF.

At least ten counts were recorded for this clone. The genes are TRBV7-3 and TRBJ2-1; D gene unclear. Trimming cost V 5 bases and J 0 bases, with 11 bases left between them. CDR3 size: 15 residues. Germline assignment: CDR1 SGHTA and CDR2 FQGTGA. Written as DNA, the CDR3 is TGTGCCAGCAGCCCCTTTGTTGGCTCCTACAATGAGCAGTTCTTC. Translating gives CASSPFVGSYNEQFF.

This clone has ten or more counts. The gene calls are TRBV6-4 and TRBJ2-5, with 10 bases matching TRBD1. Germline assignment: CDR1 MRHNA and CDR2 SNTAGT. This CDR3 comprises 15 residues. The ends lost 0 bases at V and 4 bases at J; junction bases unmatched: 2. The CDR3 coding sequence is TGTGCCAGCAGTGACTCGACAGGGGGCGCAGAGACCCAGTACTTC. Encoded protein: CASSDSTGGAETQYF.

This clone turned up a few times. This chain connects TRBV2 to TRBJ1-1; D remains ambiguous. Germline V gene lookup returns CDR1 SNHLY and CDR2 FYNNEI. The V and J ends lost 1 base and 4 bases respectively, with 4 bases between them. The CDR3 is 12 amino acids. In DNA, the CDR3 is TGTGCCAGCAGTGAAGAAAGCACTGAAGCTTTCTTT. This sequence encodes CASSEESTEAFF.

V is TRBV6-1 and J is TRBJ1-1; a weak D match, TRBD1 (5 bases). The CDR3 loop spans 14 amino acids. Germline V lookup: CDR1 MNHNS, CDR2 SASEGT. V lost 6 bases and J 1 base, leaving 12 bases between the germline ends. CDR3 nucleotides: TGTGCCAGCAGCAACCGGGGCCCGAACACTGAAGCTTTCTTT. As protein: CASSNRGPNTEAFF.

V and J are TRBV20-1 and TRBJ2-1, with 7 bases identical to TRBD2. The CDR3 extends over 16 amino acids. The V gene end was trimmed by 1 base and the J gene end by 1 base; junction bases not matched to a gene: 7. Germline V gene lookup returns CDR1 DFQATT and CDR2 SNEGSKA (reference sequence). The CDR3 region has the DNA TGCAGTGCTAGAGTCGTTGGCGGGAGTTCCTACAATGAGCAGTTCTTC. Translated, it gives CSARVVGGSSYNEQFF.

This clone was detected many times. Here the CDR3 DNA reads TGCGCCAGCAGCCAAGATCAGGGGAGAAATGAGCAGTTCTTC. Translating it yields CASSQDQGRNEQFF. The chain couples TRBV4-1 to TRBJ2-1, with D possibly being TRBD1 (6 bases). Trimming stripped 0 bases from V and 7 bases from J, with 10 bases between. The CDR3 has 14 residues. CDR1 MGHRA and CDR2 YSYEKL come from the germline V gene.

CDR3 loop: CSAPPSGRAKNEQYF. Written as DNA, the CDR3 is TGCAGTGCACCCCCTAGCGGGAGGGCCAAGAACGAGCAGTACTTC. The chain carries TRBV20-1 and TRBJ2-7; 12 positions agree with TRBD2. The CDR3 covers 15 residues. V was clipped by 6 bases and J by 5 bases; unmatched bases: 11. Germline V gene sequence: CDR1 DFQATT, CDR2 SNEGSKA (reference sequence).

As concerns this clone: A much larger clone lies a single base off, so this may be a read error. Other DNA sequences within the sample encode an identical CDR3. CDR3 bases: TGTGCCAGTAGCTTCCTGGGGGTGAACACTGAAGCTTTCTTT. Translation gives CASSFLGVNTEAFF. The rearrangement links TRBV5-4 to TRBJ1-1, with TRBD1 as a possible D gene (5 bases). The germline gives CDR1 SGHNT, CDR2 YYREEE (reference sequence). The CDR3 is 14 amino acids.

This clone was picked up many times. CDR3 in DNA: TGTGCCAGTGAACAGACAGGGGGCGCGAACGAGCAGTACTTC. This sequence encodes CASEQTGGANEQYF. This sequence joins TRBV19 and TRBJ2-7; 10 bases line up with TRBD1. Germline CDR1 is LNHDA and CDR2 is SQIVND (reference sequence). CDR3 size: 14 residues. With 8 bases clipped from V and 5 bases from J, the junction kept 9 bases outside the gene matches.

Ten or more counts support this clone. This chain links TRBV19 with TRBJ1-5; D is possibly TRBD1 (5 bases). Trimming left V 3 bases short and J 2 bases short, with 23 bases between. The CDR3 is 19 amino acids. Per the germline V gene, CDR1 is LNHDA and CDR2 is SQIVND (reference sequence). The CDR3 is CASSIRVGTQGKRNQPQHF. The CDR3 coding sequence is TGTGCCAGTAGTATTAGGGTAGGTACCCAGGGCAAACGCAATCAGCCCCAGCATTTT. Full variable domain (outside the CDR3, taken from reference TRBV19 and TRBJ1-5): DGGITQSPKYLFRKEGQNVTLSCEQNLNHDAMYWYRQDPGQGLRLIYYSQIVNDFQKGDIAEGYSVSREKKESFPLTVTSAQKNPTAFYLCASSIRVGTQGKRNQPQHFGDGTRLSIL.

With regard to this clone: At one of its ends the junction is not consistent with the germline gene, which may arise from a read error. The V gene is TRBV7-2, the J gene TRBJ2-7; 10 bases are a match to TRBD1. Germline V gene lookup returns CDR1 SGHTA and CDR2 FQGNSA. This CDR3 region has 15 residues. CDR3 coding DNA: TGTGTCAGCAGCCCTCAGACAGGGGGCTACCACGAGCAGTACTTC. Residues: CVSSPQTGGYHEQYF. Filled out from reference TRBV7-2 and TRBJ2-7, the complete variable domain reads GAGVSQSPSNKVTEKGKDVELRCDPISGHTALYWYRQSLGQGLEFLIYFQGNSAPDKSGLPSDRFSAERTGGSVSTLTIQRTQQEDSAVYLCVSSPQTGGYHEQYFGPGTRLTVT.

This clone was counted ten times or more. The rearrangement links TRBV3-1 to TRBJ1-5; D is undetermined. CDR1 is LGHDT and CDR2 is YNNKEL in the germline V gene (reference sequence). V was trimmed by 1 base and J by 10 bases, leaving 11 bases between them. This CDR3 contains 13 residues. CDR3 residues: CASSQGPLQPQHF. CDR3 coding DNA: TGTGCCAGCAGCCAAGGGCCCCTTCAACCCCAGCATTTT.

In its sample, this clone was seen a few times. The gene calls are TRBV4-1 and TRBJ1-5, with 8 positions matching TRBD1. Trimming cost V 1 base and J 6 bases; bases outside gene matches: 5. This CDR3 comprises 15 residues. CDR1 and CDR2 from the germline V gene are MGHRA and YSYEKL. The CDR3 here is CASSQGQGAFQPQHF. The CDR3 DNA reads TGCGCCAGCAGCCAAGGGCAGGGGGCGTTTCAGCCCCAGCATTTT.

This clone showed up many times. V usage is TRBV11-2 and J usage is TRBJ2-3; possible D gene TRBD2, 6 bases. The germline gives CDR1 SGHAT, CDR2 FQNNGV. The CDR3 spans 15 residues. V shed 2 bases and J shed 4 bases, with 13 bases lying between them. This chain's CDR3 is CASSLISSDPDTQYF. For the CDR3, the DNA is TGTGCCAGCAGCTTAATATCTAGCGATCCAGATACGCAGTATTTT.

V is TRBV18 and J is TRBJ2-7; TRBD2 might be the D (6 bases). V lost 2 bases, J lost 3 bases, and 14 bases lay in between. Germline assignment: CDR1 KGHSH and CDR2 LQKENI. This CDR3 spans 15 amino acids. CDR3 sequence reads: CASSPGDMGLYEQYF. The CDR3 DNA sequence: TGTGCCAGCTCACCAGGGGATATGGGACTCTACGAGCAGTACTTC.

The chain has TRBV18 and TRBJ1-1; D ambiguous. This CDR3 has 12 residues. V was pared by 3 bases and J by 5 bases, with 7 bases between. CDR1 and CDR2 from the germline V gene are KGHSH and LQKENI. The CDR3, as DNA: TGTGCCAGCTCACCGAAACAGACTGAAGCTTTCTTT. Translated, it gives CASSPKQTEAFF.

This clone was recorded many times. The chain employs TRBV20-1 and TRBJ2-3; 10 nucleotides align to TRBD2. The CDR3 is 14 residues long. After removal of 6 bases from V and 1 base from J, the junction contained 4 bases not matched to a gene. Germline V gives CDR1 DFQATT, CDR2 SNEGSKA (reference sequence). This CDR3 is CSARTSGGTDTQYF. The CDR3 DNA follows: TGCAGTGCCCGGACTAGCGGAGGCACAGATACGCAGTATTTT.